Listed here are 6 T cell receptor beta chains from one sample, sequenced in a study of T-cell memory formation after mild COVID-19. Using its own MiXCR run on the 5' RACE reads, TCRdb lists one record per CDR3 protein. The profile covers 180,000 or so distinct CDR3 sequences, with roughly 11% appearing a single time and 3% to 4% taken by the ten largest. Sequencing input: PBMCs or a T cell subset sorted from them (not recorded which). Every receptor here comes from a man between 18 and 29 years old who had mild COVID-19 (a few samples of this study predate the infection). Cell type and time point are not known.

The chain has TRBV7-2 and TRBJ1-6, with a possible D match to TRBD1 (5 bases). The CDR3 has 13 residues. With 4 bases removed from V and 10 bases from J, the gap between germline ends came to 11 bases. Germline V gene sequence: CDR1 SGHTA, CDR2 FQGNSA. CDR3 loop: CASSYRGESPLHF. DNA for the CDR3: TGTGCCAGCAGCTATAGAGGGGAATCACCCCTCCACTTT.

The chain has TRBV6-5 and TRBJ2-3, with 12 bases matching TRBD2. This CDR3 is built from 16 residues. The germline CDR1 and CDR2 sequences are MNHEY and SVGAGI. The trim removed 6 bases at V and 2 bases at J, leaving 6 bases unmatched. Here the CDR3 DNA reads TGTGCCAGCAGCATTGGACTAGCGGGGCCCACAGATACGCAGTATTTT. Encoded protein: CASSIGLAGPTDTQYF.

This clonotype was detected a few times. The chain carries TRBV24-1 and TRBJ2-1; the match to TRBD1 covers 7 bases. The V segment lost 6 bases and the J segment 3 bases; nucleotides outside the gene matches: 4. The germline gives CDR1 KGHDR, CDR2 SFDVKD. There are 14 residues in the CDR3. The CDR3 sequence is CATSPGGFYNEQFF. DNA of the CDR3: TGTGCCACCAGTCCAGGGGGTTTCTACAATGAGCAGTTCTTC.

This clonotype appeared a few times. V usage is TRBV7-8 and J usage is TRBJ1-2, with D possibly being TRBD1 (6 bases). The germline CDR1 and CDR2 sequences are SGHVS and FQNEAQ. This CDR3 contains 15 residues. V was cut by 5 bases and J by 0 bases, with 13 bases left in between. In nucleotides, the CDR3 is TGTGCCAGCAGCGTAAGGACAGTTCCTAACTATGGCTACACCTTC. Amino acids: CASSVRTVPNYGYTF.

This clonotype came up a few times. The rearrangement links TRBV5-1 to TRBJ2-2, with 7 nucleotides matching TRBD2. This CDR3 spans 15 amino acids. Germline CDR1 is SGHRS and CDR2 is YFSETQ. Trimming removed 3 bases from V and 0 bases from J; junction bases left unmatched: 2. As DNA, the CDR3 is TGCGCCAGCAGCTACGGACTAGCGAACACCGGGGAGCTGTTTTTT. Amino acid sequence: CASSYGLANTGELFF.

This clonotype was counted a few times. The chain combines TRBV5-1 with TRBJ2-3; perhaps TRBD2 as D (5 bases). The CDR3 loop spans 14 amino acids. The germline V gene has CDR1 SGHRS and CDR2 YFSETQ. The V end lost 4 bases, the J end lost 5 bases, and 14 bases lay between the germline ends. The CDR3, as DNA: TGCGCCAGCAGCCGCGGGCCAAACCAAGATACGCAGTATTTT. Protein: CASSRGPNQDTQYF.